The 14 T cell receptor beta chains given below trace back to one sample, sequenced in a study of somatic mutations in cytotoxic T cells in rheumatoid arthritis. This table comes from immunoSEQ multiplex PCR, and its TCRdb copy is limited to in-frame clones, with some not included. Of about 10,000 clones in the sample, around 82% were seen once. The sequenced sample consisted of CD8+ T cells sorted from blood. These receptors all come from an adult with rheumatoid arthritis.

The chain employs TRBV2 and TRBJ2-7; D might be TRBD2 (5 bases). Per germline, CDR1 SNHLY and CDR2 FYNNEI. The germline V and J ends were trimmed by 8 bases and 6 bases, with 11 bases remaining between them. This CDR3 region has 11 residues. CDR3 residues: CASGSLAEQYF. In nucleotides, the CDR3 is TGTGCCAGCGGGTCCCTAGCCGAGCAGTACTTC. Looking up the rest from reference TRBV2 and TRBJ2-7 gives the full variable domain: EPEVTQTPSHQVTQMGQEVILRCVPISNHLYFYWYRQILGQKVEFLVSFYNNEISEKSEIFDDQFSVERPDGSNFTLKIRSTKLEDSAMYFCASGSLAEQYFGPGTRLTVT.

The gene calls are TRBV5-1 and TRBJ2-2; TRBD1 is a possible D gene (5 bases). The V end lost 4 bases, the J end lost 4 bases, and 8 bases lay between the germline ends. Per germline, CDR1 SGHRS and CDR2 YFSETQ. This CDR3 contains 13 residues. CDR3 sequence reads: CASSERGTGELFF. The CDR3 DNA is TGCGCCAGCAGCGAAAGGGGCACCGGGGAGCTGTTTTTT.

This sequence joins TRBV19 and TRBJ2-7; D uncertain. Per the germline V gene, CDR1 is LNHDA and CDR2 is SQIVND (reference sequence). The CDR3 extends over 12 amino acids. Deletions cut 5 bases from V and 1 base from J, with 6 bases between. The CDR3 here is CASSDQSYEQYF. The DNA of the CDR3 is TGTGCCAGTAGTGATCAATCCTACGAGCAGTACTTC.

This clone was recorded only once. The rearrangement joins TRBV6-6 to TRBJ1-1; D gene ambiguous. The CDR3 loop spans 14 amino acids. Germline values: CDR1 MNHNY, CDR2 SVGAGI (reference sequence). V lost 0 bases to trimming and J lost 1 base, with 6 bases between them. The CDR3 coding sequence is TGTGCCAGCAGTTACTCGAATAGGAACACTGAAGCTTTCTTT. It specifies CASSYSNRNTEAFF.

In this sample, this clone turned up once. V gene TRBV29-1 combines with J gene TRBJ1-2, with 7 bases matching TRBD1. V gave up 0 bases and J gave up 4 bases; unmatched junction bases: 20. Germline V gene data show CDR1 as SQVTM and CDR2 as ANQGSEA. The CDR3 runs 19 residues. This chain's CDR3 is CSVEDLPDRPTTEGYGYTF. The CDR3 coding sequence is TGCAGCGTTGAAGATCTGCCGGACAGGCCAACCACCGAGGGCTATGGCTACACCTTC. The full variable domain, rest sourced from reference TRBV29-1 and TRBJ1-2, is SAVISQKPSRDICQRGTSLTIQCQVDSQVTMMFWYRQQPGQSLTLIATANQGSEATYESGFVIDKFPISRPNLTFSTLTVSNMSPEDSSIYLCSVEDLPDRPTTEGYGYTFGSGTRLTVV.

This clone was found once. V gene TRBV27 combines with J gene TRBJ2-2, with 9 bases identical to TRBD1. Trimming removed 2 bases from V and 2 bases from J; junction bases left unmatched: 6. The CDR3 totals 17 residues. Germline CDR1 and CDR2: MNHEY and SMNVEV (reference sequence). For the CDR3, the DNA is TGTGCCAGCAGTTTAGGGACAGGGCGCTTTAACACCGGGGAGCTGTTTTTT. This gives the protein CASSLGTGRFNTGELFF.

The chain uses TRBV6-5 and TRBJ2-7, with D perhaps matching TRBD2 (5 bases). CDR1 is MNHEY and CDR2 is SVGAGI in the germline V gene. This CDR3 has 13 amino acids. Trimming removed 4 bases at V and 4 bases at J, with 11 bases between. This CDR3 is CASSSASGYEQYF. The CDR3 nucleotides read TGTGCCAGCAGTTCGGCAAGCGGATACGAGCAGTACTTC.

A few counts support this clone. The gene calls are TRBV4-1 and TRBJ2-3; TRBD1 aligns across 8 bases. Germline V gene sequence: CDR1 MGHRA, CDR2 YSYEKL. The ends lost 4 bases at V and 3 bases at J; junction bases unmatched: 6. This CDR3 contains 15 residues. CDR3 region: CASSRDRGETDTQYF. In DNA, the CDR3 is TGCGCCAGCAGCCGAGACAGGGGAGAGACAGATACGCAGTATTTT.

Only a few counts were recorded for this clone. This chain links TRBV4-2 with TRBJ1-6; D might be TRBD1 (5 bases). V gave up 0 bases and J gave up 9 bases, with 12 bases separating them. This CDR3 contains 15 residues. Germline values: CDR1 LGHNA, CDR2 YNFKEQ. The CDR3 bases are TGTGCCAGCAGCCAAGAAGCAGGGTTCGGTTCACCCCTCCACTTT. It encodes CASSQEAGFGSPLHF.

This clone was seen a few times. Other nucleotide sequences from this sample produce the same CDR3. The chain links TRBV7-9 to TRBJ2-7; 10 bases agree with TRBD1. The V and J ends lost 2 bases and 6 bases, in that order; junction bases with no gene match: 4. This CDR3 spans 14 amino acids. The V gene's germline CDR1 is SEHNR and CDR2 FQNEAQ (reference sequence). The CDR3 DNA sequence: TGTGCCAGCAGCTTAACAGGGACAGGGGTCGAGCAGTACTTC. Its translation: CASSLTGTGVEQYF.

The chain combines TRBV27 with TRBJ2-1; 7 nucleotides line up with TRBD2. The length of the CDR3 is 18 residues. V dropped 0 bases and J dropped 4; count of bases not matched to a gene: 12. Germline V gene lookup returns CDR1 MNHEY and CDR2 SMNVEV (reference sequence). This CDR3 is CASSLSNPGLDWYNEQFF. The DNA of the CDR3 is TGTGCCAGCAGTTTATCGAACCCAGGACTAGATTGGTACAATGAGCAGTTCTTC.

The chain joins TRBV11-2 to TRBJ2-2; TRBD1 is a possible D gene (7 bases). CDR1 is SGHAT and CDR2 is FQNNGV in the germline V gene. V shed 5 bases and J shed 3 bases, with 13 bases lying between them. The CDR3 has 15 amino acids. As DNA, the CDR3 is TGTGCCAGCAGCGGGGGGACAGTTTACACCGGGGAGCTGTTTTTT. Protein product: CASSGGTVYTGELFF.

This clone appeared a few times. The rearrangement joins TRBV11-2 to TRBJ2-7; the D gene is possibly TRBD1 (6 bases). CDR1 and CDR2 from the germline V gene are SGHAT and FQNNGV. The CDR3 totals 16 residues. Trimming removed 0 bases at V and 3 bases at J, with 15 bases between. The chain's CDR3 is CASSLEVGQGFYEQYF. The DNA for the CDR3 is TGTGCCAGCAGCTTAGAAGTAGGGCAGGGGTTCTACGAGCAGTACTTC.

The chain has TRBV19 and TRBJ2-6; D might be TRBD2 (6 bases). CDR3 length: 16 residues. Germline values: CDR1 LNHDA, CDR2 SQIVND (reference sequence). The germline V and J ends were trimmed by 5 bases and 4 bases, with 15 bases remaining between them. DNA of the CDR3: TGTGCCAGTAGTGTCGGAGGGTTCGGCGGGGCCAACGTCCTGACTTTC. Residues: CASSVGGFGGANVLTF.